Shown below are 20 T cell receptor beta chains from a single sample sequenced in a study of blood T cell repertoires in COVID-19. Repertoires were generated with immunoSEQ multiplex PCR, while TCRdb's copy carries only in-frame clones and drops some. The table shows about 280,000 clones, with about 83% occurring only once. The sequencing sample was made of PBMCs or T cells enriched from blood (not recorded which). The receptors were sampled from a woman in her thirties or forties who had recovered from COVID-19.

The chain carries TRBV7-2 and TRBJ2-3; D is undetermined. This CDR3 has 14 amino acids. Germline CDR1 is SGHTA and CDR2 is FQGNSA. V was pared by 2 bases and J by 0 bases, with 6 bases between. The CDR3 sequence is CASSLLSSTDTQYF. CDR3 nucleotide sequence: TGTGCCAGCAGCTTATTATCCAGCACAGATACGCAGTATTTT.

This clone was picked up one time. The chain combines TRBV10-3 with TRBJ2-1, with 9 nucleotides matching TRBD2. The junction had 6 bases not matched to a gene; V was cut back by 1 base and J by 8 bases. CDR1 is ENHRY, CDR2 SYGVKD, per germline. The CDR3 length is 15 residues. CDR3 in DNA: TGTGCCATCAGTGAGTTAGCGGGAGCTGGGTATGAGCAGTTCTTC. Amino acids: CAISELAGAGYEQFF.

The genes are TRBV10-2 and TRBJ2-2; 8 bases line up with TRBD1. V was pared by 6 bases and J by 6 bases, with 3 bases of the junction left unmatched. The CDR3 covers 13 residues. Germline CDR1 reads WSHSY; CDR2 reads SAAADI. CDR3 sequence: CASRIQGAGELFF. The CDR3 DNA reads as TGCGCCAGCAGGATACAGGGGGCCGGGGAGCTGTTTTTT.

Only one count was recorded for this clone. The chain joins TRBV5-4 to TRBJ2-1, with D perhaps TRBD1 (5 bases). CDR3 size: 14 residues. Looked up from germline, CDR1 is SGHNT and CDR2 is YYREEE (reference sequence). V was cut by 1 base and J by 4 bases, with 9 bases left in between. The CDR3 DNA reads as TGTGCCAGCAGCTTGCAGGGTGGGTACAATGAGCAGTTCTTC. Protein: CASSLQGGYNEQFF.

CDR3 DNA: TGTGCCAGCACCGTGGGACTAGCGGGAGAGGGTGAGACCCAGTACTTC. It is translated as CASTVGLAGEGETQYF. The chain couples TRBV5-8 to TRBJ2-5, with 14 bases that match TRBD2. CDR3 size: 16 residues. The V gene end was trimmed by 6 bases and the J gene end by 5 bases; junction bases not matched to a gene: 9. CDR1 is SGHTS, CDR2 YDEGEE, per germline.

This chain links TRBV10-1 with TRBJ2-7, with 8 nucleotides matching TRBD1. CDR3 size: 14 residues. V gave up 7 bases and J gave up 6 bases; unmatched junction bases: 11. Germline CDR1 and CDR2: WNHNN and SYGVQD (reference sequence). Here the CDR3 reads CASKGQGMGSEQYF. Written as DNA, the CDR3 is TGCGCCAGCAAAGGACAGGGTATGGGTTCCGAGCAGTACTTC.

The rearrangement joins TRBV3-1 (or the pseudogene TRBV3-2) to TRBJ2-7, with a possible D match to TRBD1 (6 bases). This CDR3 spans 15 amino acids. Looked up from germline, CDR1 is LGHDT and CDR2 is YNNKEL (reference sequence). Trimming stripped 4 bases from V and 7 bases from J, with 20 bases between. The CDR3 spells CASSRGTGPLEEQYF. The CDR3 DNA is TGTGCCAGCAGCCGGGGTACAGGGCCCCTGGAGGAGCAGTACTTC.

Only one count was recorded for this clone. The chain couples TRBV6-5 to TRBJ2-7; 7 positions agree with TRBD1. The CDR3 is 12 residues long. V dropped 6 bases and J dropped 2; count of bases not matched to a gene: 1. The germline V gene has CDR1 MNHEY and CDR2 SVGAGI. The CDR3 region has the DNA TGTGCCAGCAGGGGACAGCCCTACGAGCAGTACTTC. This translates into CASRGQPYEQYF.

The gene calls are TRBV4-3 and TRBJ1-5; possible D gene TRBD1, 5 bases. Trimming stripped 1 base from V and 7 bases from J, with 11 bases between. This CDR3 has 14 residues. From germline, CDR1 is LGHNA and CDR2 YSLEER. The chain's CDR3 is CASSQALGAQPQHF. DNA of the CDR3: TGCGCCAGCAGCCAAGCTCTTGGGGCGCAGCCCCAGCATTTT.

This chain connects TRBV7-2 to TRBJ2-2; the D gene is possibly TRBD2 (6 bases). Trimming left V 4 bases short and J 8 bases short, with 17 bases between. The CDR3 length is 15 residues. Germline CDR1 SGHTA, CDR2 FQGNSA. The CDR3 loop is CASSSGLRNGGELFF. For the CDR3, the DNA is TGTGCCAGCAGCTCGGGACTCCGGAACGGGGGGGAGCTGTTTTTT.

For the CDR3, the DNA is TGTGCCAGCTCGATTCAGGAGGTAAAGGGCTACACCTTC. Protein: CASSIQEVKGYTF. This chain connects TRBV18 to TRBJ1-2; D is unclear. The CDR3 is 13 residues long. The germline V and J ends were trimmed by 6 bases and 8 bases, with 16 bases remaining between them. Per the germline V gene, CDR1 is KGHSH and CDR2 is LQKENI.

This clone was seen only once. The rearrangement links TRBV6-1 to TRBJ1-2; the D is unclear. There are 18 residues in the CDR3. Trimming left V 3 bases short and J 0 bases short, with 20 bases between. Looked up from germline, CDR1 is MNHNS and CDR2 is SASEGT. The CDR3 DNA is TGTGCCAGCAGTGAGACTGAGCGCCGTGGCCCTTCTAACTATGGCTACACCTTC. Its translation: CASSETERRGPSNYGYTF.

The J gene is TRBJ2-1, the V gene TRBV25-1; D gene unclear. The germline V gene encodes CDR1 MGHDK and CDR2 SYGVNS. Deletions cut 3 bases from V and 0 bases from J, with 12 bases between. The CDR3 is made up of 16 amino acids. This CDR3 is CASSDTLAGSYNEQFF. DNA of the CDR3: TGTGCCAGCAGTGACACTTTGGCAGGCTCCTACAATGAGCAGTTCTTC.

The chain employs TRBV7-8 and TRBJ2-2, with D perhaps TRBD2 (5 bases). This CDR3 contains 15 residues. V lost 6 bases, J lost 0 bases, and 11 bases lay in between. The germline V gene has CDR1 SGHVS and CDR2 FQNEAQ. The CDR3 is CASSWGAANTGELFF. Written as DNA, the CDR3 is TGTGCCAGCAGTTGGGGAGCCGCGAACACCGGGGAGCTGTTTTTT.

The chain is built from TRBV5-1 and TRBJ2-7; 8 bases map to TRBD1. V lost 3 bases and J lost 5; bases outside the gene matches: 10. The CDR3 contains 15 residues. The germline V gene has CDR1 SGHRS and CDR2 YFSETQ. The CDR3 is CASSSTGQGFNEQYF. CDR3 nucleotides: TGCGCCAGCAGCTCTACCGGACAGGGTTTCAACGAGCAGTACTTC.

The rearrangement uses TRBV7-6 and TRBJ1-1; 7 nucleotides agree with TRBD1. The J segment lost 2 bases and the V segment lost 0 bases, leaving 6 bases of the junction unmatched. The CDR3 has 16 amino acids. Germline lookup yields CDR1 SGHVS and CDR2 FNYEAQ. The CDR3 DNA follows: TGTGCCAGCAGCTTAGCCCACCCAGGGGGAAACACTGAAGCTTTCTTT. Residues: CASSLAHPGGNTEAFF.

The chain links TRBV5-6 to TRBJ2-1; possibly TRBD1 for D (5 bases). The CDR3 spans 15 residues. Germline lookup yields CDR1 SGHDT and CDR2 YYEEEE. Trimming stripped 0 bases from V and 6 bases from J, with 13 bases between. For the CDR3, the DNA is TGTGCCAGCAGCTTGGTTGGGGCGAGGTCCAATGAGCAGTTCTTC. Translating gives CASSLVGARSNEQFF.

This rearrangement joins TRBV19 to TRBJ2-2; maybe TRBD1 (5 bases). The length of the CDR3 is 15 residues. Germline V gene data show CDR1 as LNHDA and CDR2 as SQIVND (reference sequence). The V and J ends lost 8 bases and 4 bases respectively, with 17 bases between them. CDR3 protein: CASSSQGSSTGELFF. As DNA, the CDR3 is TGTGCCAGTTCGAGCCAGGGTTCGAGCACCGGGGAGCTGTTTTTT.

The chain's CDR3 is CASSYLGRQPQHF. CDR3 sequence (DNA): TGTGCCAGCAGCTATCTGGGGCGTCAGCCCCAGCATTTT. The gene calls are TRBV28 and TRBJ1-5, with D maybe TRBD1 (5 bases). Germline loops: CDR1 MDHEN, CDR2 SYDVKM. The CDR3 loop spans 13 amino acids. V was shortened by 6 bases and J by 6 bases, with 12 bases between the two germline ends.

The rearrangement links TRBV3-1 (or the pseudogene TRBV3-2) to TRBJ2-7; 7 nucleotides agree with TRBD2. There are 15 residues in the CDR3. V lost 4 bases, J lost 2 bases, and 8 bases stayed unmatched. Germline loops: CDR1 LGHDT, CDR2 YNNKEL (reference sequence). CDR3: CASSPLAGVTYEQYF. The CDR3 DNA reads as TGTGCCAGCAGCCCCCTTGCGGGAGTGACCTACGAGCAGTACTTC.